This T cell receptor beta chain was recovered during a study of cytomegalovirus exposure and HLA in healthy donors. Findings of the study overall: When presence/absence was analysed, sequencing depth was taken to be roughly uniform across donors. Indistinguishable V segments such as TRBV6-2 and TRBV6-3 were excluded. Later analysis demonstrated an association between a missense DCLRE1C variant and TCR beta V- and J-gene trimming.

For this clone: Its antigen is as yet unknown.

The CDR3 contains 13 residues. J was trimmed by 7 bases and V by 8 bases; bases with no gene match: 7. Germline CDR1 and CDR2: SGHTA and FQGNSA. Primers for the PCR totalled 60 Vbeta and 13 Jbeta. The assay was immunoSEQ multiplex PCR, and TCRdb's table has in-frame clones only and misses some. Among some 130,000 clones listed, roughly 80% were seen once. The sequencing input was PBMCs. The clonotype comes from a man in his forties in good health and CMV-seronegative. V usage is TRBV7-2 and J usage is TRBJ2-1, with 8 bases aligning to TRBD1. The CDR3 bases are TGTGCCAGCGGATCGACAGGGGTTAATGAGCAGTTCTTC. Its translation: CASGSTGVNEQFF.